Following are 17 T cell receptor beta chains from one sample sequenced in a study of blood T cells in healthy people across ages. A sample-barcoded 5' primer and a J-beta primer mix were used in a second PCR of roughly 7 to 11 cycles. TCRdb fed the 5' RACE reads into MiXCR, producing one record per CDR3 protein. The data contain some 700,000 distinct CDR3 sequences, about 40% of them singletons. Material: blood. These receptors all stem from a woman aged 60-75 years in good health.

The chain links TRBV18 to TRBJ2-1, with 15 bases identical to TRBD2. The germline CDR1 and CDR2 sequences are KGHSH and LQKENI. J was trimmed by 0 bases and V by 5 bases; bases with no gene match: 8. This CDR3 contains 19 residues. The CDR3 is CASSRTSGRVLSSYNEQFF. CDR3 bases: TGTGCCAGCTCAAGGACTAGCGGGAGGGTTTTGAGCTCCTACAATGAGCAGTTCTTC. Drawing the rest from reference TRBV18 and TRBJ2-1, the complete variable domain is NAGVMQNPRHLVRRRGQEARLRCSPMKGHSHVYWYRQLPEEGLKFMVYLQKENIIDESGMPKERFSAEFPKEGPSILRIQQVVRGDSAAYFCASSRTSGRVLSSYNEQFFGPGTRLTVL.

In the case of this clonotype: One end of the junction is discordant with germline, which a read error may explain. The chain recombines TRBV11-2 with TRBJ2-2, with D perhaps TRBD1 (6 bases). The V gene's germline CDR1 is SGHAT and CDR2 FQNNGV. The CDR3 totals 16 residues. The CDR3 sequence is CASSLLAGANTRELFF. DNA for the CDR3: TGTGCCAGCAGCTTATTGGCAGGGGCGAACACCAGGGAGCTGTTTTTT.

This clonotype was observed a handful of times. The J gene is TRBJ2-7, the V gene TRBV18; TRBD1 aligns across 10 bases. The CDR3 is 17 amino acids. The trim removed 3 bases at V and 6 bases at J, leaving 14 bases unmatched. CDR1 and CDR2 (germline): KGHSH, LQKENI. The CDR3 here is CASSPFVVGQGEREQYF. CDR3 DNA sequence: TGTGCCAGCTCACCTTTCGTAGTCGGACAGGGGGAACGCGAGCAGTACTTC.

The gene calls are TRBV28 and TRBJ2-1; D remains ambiguous. CDR3 length: 13 amino acids. Germline V gene data show CDR1 as MDHEN and CDR2 as SYDVKM. V dropped 5 bases and J dropped 10 bases, with 15 bases sitting between them. Here the CDR3 reads CASSVGVLEEQFF. The CDR3 nucleotides read TGTGCCAGCAGTGTAGGTGTCCTTGAAGAGCAGTTCTTC.

This clonotype was detected many times. The CDR3 DNA reads as TGTGCCAGCAGTTACGGGGACGGGGACTCCTACGAGCAGTACTTC. This codes for CASSYGDGDSYEQYF. The gene calls are TRBV6-5 and TRBJ2-7; TRBD1 or TRBD2 may be the D gene (5 bases each). The CDR3 totals 15 residues. Germline V CDR1 and CDR2: MNHEY, SVGAGI. V was trimmed by 2 bases and J by 0 bases, leaving 11 bases between them.

This clonotype has ten or more counts. The V call is TRBV7-2, the J call TRBJ2-1, with TRBD2 matching over 7 bases. Germline trimming cut 4 bases from V and 12 bases from J; bases unmatched to any gene: 6. Germline V CDR1 and CDR2: SGHTA, FQGNSA. The CDR3 runs to 12 residues. CDR3 in DNA: TGTGCCAGCAGCTCATACACGGGGGGGCAGTTCTTC. Translated, it gives CASSSYTGGQFF. Complete variable domain (other parts from reference TRBV7-2 and TRBJ2-1): GAGVSQSPSNKVTEKGKDVELRCDPISGHTALYWYRQSLGQGLEFLIYFQGNSAPDKSGLPSDRFSAERTGGSVSTLTIQRTQQEDSAVYLCASSSYTGGQFFGPGTRLTVL.

The rearrangement links TRBV20-1 to TRBJ2-1, with 9 bases matching TRBD2. CDR3 length: 15 residues. CDR1 is DFQATT and CDR2 is SNEGSKA in the germline V gene (reference sequence). The V gene end was trimmed by 7 bases and the J gene end by 2 bases; junction bases not matched to a gene: 9. The CDR3 sequence is CSVQMVAGAYNEQFF. The CDR3 DNA follows: TGCAGTGTTCAGATGGTAGCGGGAGCCTACAATGAGCAGTTCTTC.

This clonotype was observed a handful of times. The V call is TRBV12-3 or TRBV12-4, the J call TRBJ1-6, with a tentative D call TRBD1 (5 bases). The ends were cut back, 3 bases at V and 6 bases at J, with 9 bases in the middle. The CDR3 consists of 14 residues. CDR3 sequence: CASSFLGGNSPLHF. The CDR3 nucleotides are TGTGCCAGCAGTTTTTTGGGGGGTAATTCACCCCTCCACTTT.

This chain connects TRBV11-2 to TRBJ2-7, with a tentative D call TRBD1 (6 bases). The CDR3 totals 13 residues. Trimming shortened V by 0 bases and J by 6 bases, and 9 bases separated the two germline ends. The germline V gene encodes CDR1 SGHAT and CDR2 FQNNGV. CDR3: CASSLEGGSEQYF. Here the CDR3 DNA reads TGTGCCAGCAGCTTAGAAGGGGGAAGCGAGCAGTACTTC.

This clonotype was detected ten times or more. This sequence joins TRBV4-2 and TRBJ2-5, with 10 bases matching TRBD2. The CDR3 consists of 16 residues. The germline V gene has CDR1 LGHNA and CDR2 YNFKEQ. The ends lost 0 bases at V and 4 bases at J; junction bases unmatched: 5. The CDR3 loop reads CASSQELAGRLETQYF. CDR3 DNA: TGTGCCAGCAGCCAAGAACTAGCGGGGAGGTTAGAGACCCAGTACTTC.

The genes are TRBV20-1 and TRBJ1-5; no firm D call. CDR1 is DFQATT, CDR2 SNEGSKA, per germline (reference sequence). This CDR3 comprises 15 residues. Trimming removed 3 bases at V and 0 bases at J, with 12 bases between. CDR3 in DNA: TGCAGTGCTAGTCGGGGTCTCTCTAGCAATCAGCCCCAGCATTTT. This sequence encodes CSASRGLSSNQPQHF.

In this sample, this clonotype turned up a few times. The rearrangement uses TRBV12-3 or TRBV12-4 and TRBJ2-5, with a weak D call TRBD2 (5 bases). CDR3 length equals 16 residues. Trimming left V 4 bases short and J 2 bases short, with 17 bases between. The CDR3 sequence is CASSSSSSRLQETQYF. As DNA, the CDR3 is TGTGCCAGCAGTTCTTCTAGCTCGAGATTACAAGAGACCCAGTACTTC.

The chain is built from TRBV6-2 or TRBV6-3 and TRBJ2-4, with D hard to call. Germline CDR1 and CDR2: MNHEY and SVGEGT. V lost 5 bases and J lost 0, with 20 bases in between. The CDR3 is made up of 18 amino acids. This CDR3 is CASSRAVHRSLAKNIQYF. For the CDR3, the DNA is TGTGCCAGCAGTCGGGCAGTACACCGTTCCTTAGCCAAAAACATTCAGTACTTC.

With respect to this clonotype: The junction differs from germline at one of its ends, possibly a read error. The chain employs TRBV10-3 and TRBJ2-5; 7 positions match TRBD2. Germline CDR1 ENHRY, CDR2 SYGVKD. This CDR3 has 13 amino acids. DNA of the CDR3: TGTGTCATCAGTGGCGGGAGTCTCGAGACCCAGTACTTC. It encodes CVISGGSLETQYF.

This clonotype was seen a single time. This chain joins TRBV20-1 and TRBJ2-1, with 7 bases matching TRBD1. Per germline, CDR1 DFQATT and CDR2 SNEGSKA (reference sequence). The CDR3 loop spans 17 amino acids. V gave up 3 bases and J gave up 7 bases; unmatched junction bases: 18. CDR3 in amino acids: CSASPLRTGHPFNEQFF. DNA for the CDR3: TGCAGTGCTAGCCCTCTTCGGACAGGTCACCCCTTTAATGAGCAGTTCTTC.

The V call is TRBV10-3, the J call TRBJ1-2; the D is unclear. Trimming shortened V by 2 bases and J by 7 bases, and 11 bases separated the two germline ends. The CDR3 runs to 13 residues. Germline assignment: CDR1 ENHRY and CDR2 SYGVKD. CDR3 sequence reads: CAISEDGRVGYTF. For the CDR3, the DNA is TGTGCCATCAGTGAGGATGGAAGGGTTGGCTACACCTTC.

The chain couples TRBV19 to TRBJ2-3, with D maybe TRBD1 (6 bases). The germline CDR1 and CDR2 sequences are LNHDA and SQIVND (reference sequence). Trimming left V 2 bases short and J 6 bases short, with 12 bases between. This CDR3 is 14 amino acids long. CDR3: CASSIQGSPDTQYF. The DNA of the CDR3 is TGTGCCAGTAGTATACAGGGGTCTCCGGATACGCAGTATTTT.